The text below deals with one T cell receptor beta chain. Method: immunoSEQ multiplex PCR; TCRdb's copy keeps in-frame clones and lacks some. The sample gives 38,000 or so clones, 93% of which show up once; about 0.41% is in the top ten. These data come from a study of T cell changes during pregnancy in multiple sclerosis. With 9 bases removed from V and 7 bases from J, the gap between germline ends came to 16 bases. Looked up from germline, CDR1 is LNHDA and CDR2 is SQIVND (reference sequence). This CDR3 has 14 residues. The chain carries TRBV19 and TRBJ2-6; tentative D call: TRBD2 (5 bases). The starting material was CD4+ T cells from peripheral blood mononuclear cells, obtained in the first trimester of pregnancy. This sequence originates from a female donor with multiple sclerosis, enrolled in a pregnancy study. The CDR3 DNA sequence: TGTGCCAGCGGACTGTTAACTGTAGCCAACGTCCTGACTTTC. It translates to CASGLLTVANVLTF.